This T cell receptor (beta chain) was identified during a study of long-term antiretroviral therapy in people with HIV. Study-level points and caveats: Clones that had undergone expansion before ART prevailed in the repertoire throughout all time points.

The CDR3 sequence is 16 residues long. Unmatched junction bases numbered 7, after V lost 4 bases and J lost 2 bases. Germline lookup yields CDR1 MGHRA and CDR2 YSYEKL. This clone showed up just once. Its antigen is not identified. The assay used was immunoSEQ (version v3.0), run at survey level. Sequenced by immunoSEQ multiplex PCR; TCRdb stores in-frame clones only, minus some. The sample lists 27,000 or so clones; approximately 85% were seen once. Sequencing was performed on unsorted PBMCs, taken 2.9 years after starting antiretroviral therapy. The receptor was isolated from a man aged 50-59 years with HIV. The chain has TRBV4-1 and TRBJ2-3; TRBD2 matches 9 bases. Here the CDR3 DNA reads TGCGCCAGCAGCCGGGAACTAGCGGGCCTCACAGATACGCAGTATTTT. This sequence encodes CASSRELAGLTDTQYF.